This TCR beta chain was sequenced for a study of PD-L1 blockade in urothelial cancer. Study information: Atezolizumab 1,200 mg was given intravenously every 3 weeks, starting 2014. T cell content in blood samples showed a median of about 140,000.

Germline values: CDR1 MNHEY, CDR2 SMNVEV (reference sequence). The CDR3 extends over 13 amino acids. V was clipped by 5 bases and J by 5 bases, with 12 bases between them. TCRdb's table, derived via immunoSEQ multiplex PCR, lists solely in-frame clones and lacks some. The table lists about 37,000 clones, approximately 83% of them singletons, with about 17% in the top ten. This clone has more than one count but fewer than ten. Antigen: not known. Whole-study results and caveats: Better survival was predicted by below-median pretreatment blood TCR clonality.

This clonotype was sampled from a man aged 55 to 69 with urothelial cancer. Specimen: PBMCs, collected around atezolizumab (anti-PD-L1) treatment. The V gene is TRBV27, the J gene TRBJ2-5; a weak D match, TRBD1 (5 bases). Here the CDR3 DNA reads TGTGCCAGCAGTAGGTCAGGGCCCGAGACCCAGTACTTC. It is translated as CASSRSGPETQYF.